This T cell receptor (beta chain) is from a study of tumor and adjacent non-tumor tissue in lung cancer. Study details: Histology: about a dozen adenocarcinoma, 2 squamous cell carcinoma, 1 small cell lung cancer. Aged about 31 to 80 years, patients included approximately 11 men and 5 women with stage I to III disease.

A modified ARM-PCR protocol with three rounds of nested PCR amplified TCRbeta. TCRdb itself ran the multiplex PCR reads through MiXCR, one entry per CDR3 protein. This sample has over 100,000 distinct CDR3 sequences; 62% occur once, and the top ten carry under 20%. Whole-study findings and limits: TCR diversity was significantly greater in tumor than normal lung tissue. In normal lung, the top 100 clones were significantly more dominant than in tumor.

No cell sorting was done before RNA was extracted from the tissue. More than 3 cm separated this lung sample from the edge of the tumor. Turning to this clonotype: The target antigen is unknown. Just one base apart from a much larger clone, this may be a read error.

The CDR3 spans 11 residues. This clonotype originated in a man in his sixties with non-small cell lung cancer. The chain is built from TRBV12-3 or TRBV12-4 and TRBJ2-1; D gene unclear. The sequenced material came from distant non-tumor lung tissue. Here the CDR3 DNA reads TGTGTCAGCAGTGTAACGAGTGAGCAGTTCTTC. Protein product: CVSSVTSEQFF.